Below are 3 T cell receptor beta chains sequenced from a single sample in a study of identical twins. TCRdb ran MiXCR on the 5' RACE reads and lists one entry per CDR3 protein. The sample records fewer than 500,000 distinct CDR3 sequences, 14% being singletons. These data were likewise used in another study, on yellow fever vaccine responses in identical twins.

The sequenced sample was CD4+ T cells sorted from blood. The receptors derive from a young woman in good health.

The chain is built from TRBV28 and TRBJ2-7; a weak D match, TRBD1 (5 bases). In germline, CDR1 is MDHEN, CDR2 SYDVKM. V lost 3 bases to trimming and J lost 4 bases, with 19 bases between them. This CDR3 contains 16 residues. The CDR3 DNA reads as TGTGCCAGCAGTTTGACAGAATATTTAGGATGGTACGAGCAGTACTTC. This translates into CASSLTEYLGWYEQYF. Using reference TRBV28 and TRBJ2-7 for the parts outside the CDR3, the full variable domain is DVKVTQSSRYLVKRTGEKVFLECVQDMDHENMFWYRQDPGLGLRLIYFSYDVKMKEKGDIPEGYSVSREKKERFSLILESASTNQTSMYLCASSLTEYLGWYEQYFGPGTRLTVT.

The genes are TRBV5-1 and TRBJ2-7; TRBD2 is a possible D gene (6 bases). The CDR3 loop spans 15 amino acids. Looked up from germline, CDR1 is SGHRS and CDR2 is YFSETQ. Trimming left V 0 bases short and J 4 bases short, with 14 bases between. The CDR3 nucleotides read TGCGCCAGCAGCTTGGAACCGGGGGTTATATACGAGCAGTACTTC. As protein: CASSLEPGVIYEQYF. Full variable domain (outside the CDR3, taken from reference TRBV5-1 and TRBJ2-7): KAGVTQTPRYLIKTRGQQVTLSCSPISGHRSVSWYQQTPGQGLQFLFEYFSETQRNKGNFPGRFSGRQFSNSRSEMNVSTLELGDSALYLCASSLEPGVIYEQYFGPGTRLTVT.

This clonotype was picked up a small number of times. The V gene is TRBV18, the J gene TRBJ2-1; TRBD1 is a possible D gene (6 bases). Trimming stripped 1 base from V and 5 bases from J, with 12 bases between. CDR1 is KGHSH, CDR2 LQKENI, per germline. The CDR3 sequence is 15 residues long. CDR3 amino acids: CASSPRKTGNNEQFF. CDR3 DNA: TGTGCCAGCTCACCACGGAAGACAGGAAACAATGAGCAGTTCTTC.